This TCR beta chain was identified during a study of metastatic and nonmetastatic thyroid tumors. Across the study: From malignant and benign thyroid patients, repertoires in blood and in tumor or nodule tissue were compared.

None of the patients had undergone any treatment ahead of thyroid surgery. This clone showed up many times. Its antigen is not known. Study-wide points: The study reportedly found significantly higher TCR beta diversity in malignant thyroid tumors than benign nodules, in blood and tumor.

The CDR3 runs 13 residues. Germline V gene sequence: CDR1 ENHRY, CDR2 SYGVKD. Between the trimmed V and J ends, which lost 6 bases and 0 bases, there was a span of 8 bases. The authors' processing: Using the CDR3 differences seen across clinicopathological groups, the authors built a distant-metastasis classifier for papillary thyroid cancer, which was meant to discriminate distant-metastatic patients. With MiXCR, TCRdb reprocessed the PCR reads. TCRdb's processing, not the authors', yielded these V and J calls. The table has roughly 30,000 clones, 15% to 20% seen once. This TCR was recovered from a female donor with papillary thyroid cancer or a benign thyroid nodule (not recorded which). Some clones in this sample may be carry-over from other donors' samples. Sequencing was done on a sample of blood. This chain connects TRBV10-3 to TRBJ1-1; D is uncertain. This CDR3 is CAIREVMNTEAFF. The DNA of the CDR3 is TGTGCCATCAGGGAGGTCATGAACACTGAAGCTTTCTTT.